A selection of T cell receptor beta chains follows, all from one sample in a study of Tregs in tolerant kidney transplant recipients. Method: immunoSEQ multiplex PCR; TCRdb's copy keeps in-frame clones and lacks some. The sample contains around 70,000 clones, over 85% of which appear only once. Sample: CD8+ T cells from blood, taken before the transplant. The receptors originated from a human donor who received a combined kidney and bone marrow transplant. CDR3s include the opening cysteine and the closing phenylalanine or tryptophan. A D gene is named only where the DNA matches it firmly. Clone size is given for some rows only: seen once, a few or many times, or a class if the clone is expanded.

len: 14
d_gene: NA
abundance: NA
j_gene: TRBJ2-3
v_gene: TRBV2
CDR3aa: CASSSGTATDTQYF
CDR3nt: TGTGCCAGCAGTTCAGGGACTGCGACAGATACGCAGTATTTT

len: 15
d_gene: TRBD1
abundance: NA
j_gene: TRBJ2-4
v_gene: TRBV4-3
CDR3aa: CASSQKRTGKNIQYF
CDR3nt: TGCGCCAGCAGCCAAAAGAGGACAGGAAAAAACATTCAGTACTTC

len: 16
d_gene: TRBD2
abundance: once
j_gene: TRBJ2-3
v_gene: TRBV19
CDR3aa: CASSIGTRISTDTQYF
CDR3nt: TGTGCCAGTAGTATTGGGACTAGAATCAGCACAGATACGCAGTATTTT

len: 12
d_gene: NA
abundance: NA
j_gene: TRBJ1-3
v_gene: TRBV30
CDR3aa: CAWTGLGNTIYF
CDR3nt: TGTGCCTGGACGGGTCTGGGAAACACCATATATTTT

len: 12
d_gene: NA
abundance: NA
j_gene: TRBJ2-1
v_gene: TRBV9
CDR3aa: CASSVSEGEQFF
CDR3nt: TGTGCCAGCAGCGTATCCGAGGGTGAGCAGTTCTTC

len: 14
d_gene: TRBD1
abundance: NA
j_gene: TRBJ2-4
v_gene: TRBV11-2
CDR3aa: CASSLRSDRAGLYF
CDR3nt: TGTGCCAGCAGCTTACGGTCGGACAGGGCAGGCCTTTACTTC

len: 17
d_gene: TRBD1
abundance: NA
j_gene: TRBJ1-3
v_gene: TRBV28
CDR3aa: CASSLLVRDSAGNTIYF
CDR3nt: TGTGCCAGCAGTCTACTCGTCCGGGACAGCGCTGGAAACACCATATATTTT

len: 17
d_gene: NA
abundance: NA
j_gene: TRBJ1-4
v_gene: TRBV7-6
CDR3aa: CASSLEFWGATNEKLFF
CDR3nt: TGTGCCAGCAGCTTAGAGTTCTGGGGAGCAACTAATGAAAAACTGTTTTTT

len: 11
d_gene: NA
abundance: NA
j_gene: TRBJ1-5
v_gene: TRBV28
CDR3aa: CASSFNRDKHF
CDR3nt: TGTGCCAGCAGTTTCAACCGGGACAAGCATTTT

len: 15
d_gene: NA
abundance: NA
j_gene: TRBJ1-2
v_gene: TRBV5-5
CDR3aa: CASSYKQGPLYGYTF
CDR3nt: TGTGCCAGCAGCTACAAACAGGGCCCTCTCTATGGCTACACCTTC

len: 14
d_gene: TRBD1
abundance: few
j_gene: TRBJ1-1
v_gene: TRBV5-1
CDR3aa: CASSLEQGATEAFF
CDR3nt: TGCGCCAGCAGCTTGGAACAGGGGGCAACTGAAGCTTTCTTT

len: 12
d_gene: NA
abundance: few
j_gene: TRBJ2-7
v_gene: TRBV5-6
CDR3aa: CASSHQANEQYF
CDR3nt: TGTGCCAGCAGCCACCAAGCGAACGAGCAGTACTTC